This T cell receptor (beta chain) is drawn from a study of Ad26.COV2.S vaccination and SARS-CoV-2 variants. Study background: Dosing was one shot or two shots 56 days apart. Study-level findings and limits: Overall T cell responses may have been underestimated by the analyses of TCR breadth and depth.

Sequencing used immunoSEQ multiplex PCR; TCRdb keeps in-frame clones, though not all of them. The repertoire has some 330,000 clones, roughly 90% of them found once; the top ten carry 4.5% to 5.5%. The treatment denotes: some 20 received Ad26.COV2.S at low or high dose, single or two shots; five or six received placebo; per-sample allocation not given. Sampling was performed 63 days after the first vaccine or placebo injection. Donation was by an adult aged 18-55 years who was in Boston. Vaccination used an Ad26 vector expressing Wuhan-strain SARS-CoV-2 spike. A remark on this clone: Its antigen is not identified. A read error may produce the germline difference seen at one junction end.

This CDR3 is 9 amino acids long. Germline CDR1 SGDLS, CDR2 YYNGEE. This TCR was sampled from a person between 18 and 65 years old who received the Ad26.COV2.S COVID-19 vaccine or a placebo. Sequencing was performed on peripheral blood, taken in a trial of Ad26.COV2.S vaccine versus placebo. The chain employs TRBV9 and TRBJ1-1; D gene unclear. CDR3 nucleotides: TGTGCCAGCAGCGTAGGCCAGGTCTTT. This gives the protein CASSVGQVF.